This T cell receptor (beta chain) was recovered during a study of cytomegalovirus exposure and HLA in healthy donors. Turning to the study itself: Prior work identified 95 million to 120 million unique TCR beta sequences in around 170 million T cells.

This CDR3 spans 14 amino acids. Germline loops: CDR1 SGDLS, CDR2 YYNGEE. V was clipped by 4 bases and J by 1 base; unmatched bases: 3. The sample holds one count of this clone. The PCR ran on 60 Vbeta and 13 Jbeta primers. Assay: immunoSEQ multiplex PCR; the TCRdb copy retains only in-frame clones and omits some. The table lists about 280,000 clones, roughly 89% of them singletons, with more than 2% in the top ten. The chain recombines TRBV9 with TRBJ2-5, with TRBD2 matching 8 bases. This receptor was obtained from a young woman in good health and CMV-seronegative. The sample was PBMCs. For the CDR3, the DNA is TGTGCCAGCAGCACGGGACTAGTCCAAGAGACCCAGTACTTC. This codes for CASSTGLVQETQYF.